One sample yielded the 22 T cell receptor beta chains listed below, sequenced in a study of monozygotic twins with inflammatory bowel disease. TCRdb re-called the 5' RACE reads and shows each CDR3 protein once, DNA omitted. With 400,000 to 500,000 distinct CDR3 sequences in the sample, the ten largest clones hold under 3%. Material for sequencing was blood. The receptor source for this set is a human donor with ulcerative colitis or Crohn's disease, or a healthy co-twin of an affected twin (not recorded which).

The rearrangement links TRBV5-4 to TRBJ2-5; with no DNA, the TCRdb D assignment of TRBD2 cannot be verified. This CDR3 has 15 amino acids. From germline, CDR1 is SGHNT and CDR2 YYREEE (reference sequence). The CDR3 sequence: CASSLRSGGEETQYF.

The chain is built from TRBV25-1 and TRBJ2-7; TCRdb's assignment of TRBD2 cannot be checked, as there is no DNA. The CDR3 consists of 14 residues. CDR1 and CDR2 (germline): MGHDK, SYGVNS. The CDR3 loop is CASSKRELVYEQYF.

The chain has TRBV7-9 and TRBJ2-7; with no DNA, the TCRdb D assignment of TRBD2 cannot be verified. The CDR3 extends over 14 amino acids. The germline V gene has CDR1 SEHNR and CDR2 FQNEAQ (reference sequence). The CDR3 is CASRKDPSSYEQYF.

The J gene is TRBJ2-7, the V gene TRBV4-2; TCRdb picks TRBD2, but there is no DNA to check that call. The CDR3 consists of 16 residues. Germline V gene data show CDR1 as LGHNA and CDR2 as YNFKEQ. The CDR3 is CASSLHPTSGPGEQYF.

The chain links TRBV5-1 to TRBJ2-2; as DNA is missing, the TRBD2 call by TCRdb cannot be tested. The germline V gene encodes CDR1 SGHRS and CDR2 YFSETQ. This CDR3 spans 18 amino acids. CDR3 loop: CASSSIGRAPPFPGELFF.

The chain couples TRBV20-1 to TRBJ2-7; there is no DNA to check the TCRdb D call of TRBD1. CDR3 length: 15 residues. Looked up from germline, CDR1 is DFQATT and CDR2 is SNEGSKA (reference sequence). CDR3 residues: CSASFGTGFTYEQYF.

V usage is TRBV14 and J usage is TRBJ2-1; TCRdb calls TRBD1, which cannot be checked without DNA. There are 12 residues in the CDR3. CDR1 is SGHDN and CDR2 is FVKESK in the germline V gene. The CDR3 sequence: CASSQARTGEIF.

The rearrangement uses TRBV5-1 and TRBJ1-4; absent DNA, TCRdb's TRBD1 call cannot be checked. The CDR3 spans 15 residues. The germline CDR1 and CDR2 sequences are SGHRS and YFSETQ. This CDR3 is CASSNTGPTNEKLFF.

The chain recombines TRBV3-1 with TRBJ2-1; TCRdb picks TRBD2, but there is no DNA to check that call. The CDR3 is made up of 18 amino acids. Germline V gives CDR1 LGHDT, CDR2 YNNKEL (reference sequence). The CDR3 region is CASSQAFSRARSYNEQFF.

The chain links TRBV19 to TRBJ1-1. The CDR3 extends over 14 amino acids. Germline V gives CDR1 LNHDA, CDR2 SQIVND (reference sequence). CDR3 protein: CASSIATFNTEAFF.

This chain links TRBV5-1 with TRBJ2-3; there is no DNA to check the TCRdb D call of TRBD1. CDR3 length equals 15 residues. Germline assignment: CDR1 SGHRS and CDR2 YFSETQ. The CDR3 here is CASSFRVGGTDTQYF.

This chain connects TRBV10-3 to TRBJ1-2; TCRdb indicates TRBD1, and absent DNA this call remains unverified. CDR1 ENHRY and CDR2 SYGVKD come from the germline V gene. This CDR3 is built from 15 residues. The CDR3 is CAISEVGTGMSGYTF.

The V gene is TRBV10-3, the J gene TRBJ2-3; as DNA is missing, the TRBD2 call by TCRdb cannot be tested. Germline V lookup: CDR1 ENHRY, CDR2 SYGVKD. This CDR3 comprises 17 residues. CDR3 in amino acids: CAISPSGGGPSTDTQYF.

The rearrangement uses TRBV4-3 and TRBJ2-7; the TRBD2 assignment by TCRdb is unverifiable without DNA. The CDR3 has 15 amino acids. Germline V gene data show CDR1 as LGHNA and CDR2 as YSLEER. The chain's CDR3 is CASSQGLAVGYEQYF.

The CDR3 protein is CASSEWGSSSTEAFF. The rearrangement joins TRBV25-1 to TRBJ1-1; checking the TCRdb D call of TRBD1 is not possible without DNA. Looked up from germline, CDR1 is MGHDK and CDR2 is SYGVNS. The CDR3 has 15 amino acids.

J is TRBJ2-5 and V is TRBV7-6; the TRBD1 assignment by TCRdb is unverifiable without DNA. The CDR3 sequence is 15 residues long. Germline CDR1 reads SGHVS; CDR2 reads FNYEAQ. This CDR3 is CASTPSPRGSETQYF.

The chain combines TRBV29-1 with TRBJ2-5; TCRdb names TRBD1, which stays unverified in the absence of DNA. Germline CDR1 SQVTM, CDR2 ANQGSEA. The CDR3 is made up of 12 amino acids. The CDR3 loop is CSVGGGIETQYF.

The CDR3: CASSSGQGYGNTIYF. The rearrangement uses TRBV27 and TRBJ1-3; TCRdb gives TRBD1 as the D gene, but with no DNA this cannot be confirmed. The CDR3 is 15 residues long. Germline CDR1 is MNHEY and CDR2 is SMNVEV (reference sequence).

The chain couples TRBV6-1 to TRBJ2-5; TCRdb indicates TRBD1, and absent DNA this call remains unverified. CDR3 length: 16 amino acids. Germline CDR1 MNHNS, CDR2 SASEGT. CDR3 sequence: CASRRQGRGTQETQYF.

The chain has TRBV6-1 and TRBJ1-1; absent DNA, TCRdb's TRBD1 call cannot be checked. There are 16 residues in the CDR3. The germline V gene encodes CDR1 MNHNS and CDR2 SASEGT. The CDR3: CVSRGHTVGDFTEAFF.

J is TRBJ2-2 and V is TRBV15; the D call of TRBD1 rests on TCRdb alone, since no DNA is present to check it. Germline loops: CDR1 LNHNV, CDR2 YYDKDF (reference sequence). The CDR3 loop spans 15 amino acids. This chain's CDR3 is CATSRTRGLTGELFF.

V gene TRBV29-1 combines with J gene TRBJ2-7. This CDR3 is built from 14 residues. The germline V gene has CDR1 SQVTM and CDR2 ANQGSEA. CDR3 protein: CSVVGRAAIYEQYF.